This entry is about one T cell receptor beta chain. These data are taken from a study of blood T cell repertoires in COVID-19. On the study more broadly: T cells, B-cell-depleted T cells, or PBMCs provided the cDNA or gDNA that served as material.

In the source study's methods: Researchers report that nucleated cell counts were estimated from reference gene primer amplification. The assay was immunoSEQ multiplex PCR, and TCRdb's table has in-frame clones only and misses some. V and J calls and clone size follow that table, whereas D and trimming were derived from the DNA. The repertoire holds 90,000 to 120,000 clones, with approximately 90% as singletons. The CDR3 totals 13 residues. The ends lost 0 bases at V and 7 bases at J; junction bases unmatched: 4. Germline assignment: CDR1 SGHRS and CDR2 YFSETQ. V and J are TRBV5-1 and TRBJ2-7; 7 positions match TRBD2. Sequencing was done on a sample of peripheral blood. This clonotype was sampled from a woman in her twenties or thirties with acute or convalescent COVID-19. CDR3 amino acids: CASSLEWEGEQYF. DNA for the CDR3: TGCGCCAGCAGCTTGGAATGGGAGGGGGAGCAGTACTTC. The full variable domain, rest sourced from reference TRBV5-1 and TRBJ2-7, is KAGVTQTPRYLIKTRGQQVTLSCSPISGHRSVSWYQQTPGQGLQFLFEYFSETQRNKGNFPGRFSGRQFSNSRSEMNVSTLELGDSALYLCASSLEWEGEQYFGPGTRLTVT.